The 22 T cell receptor beta chains in this list originate from one sample, sequenced in a study of blood T cell repertoires in COVID-19. Sequenced by immunoSEQ multiplex PCR; TCRdb stores in-frame clones only, minus some. The data contain approximately 230,000 clones, approximately 90% of them singletons. The sequencing input was peripheral blood. Every receptor here comes from a woman aged 30 to 39 with COVID-19, enrolled during active disease.

In its sample, this clone was seen once. The chain couples TRBV12-5 to TRBJ2-7; possibly TRBD2 for D (5 bases). Trimming removed 5 bases at V and 7 bases at J, with 18 bases between. This CDR3 contains 14 residues. From germline, CDR1 is LGHNT and CDR2 FRNRAP. As DNA, the CDR3 is TGTGCTAGTGGTGCCTCAGGAGGATCGGGGGAGCAGTACTTC. It translates to CASGASGGSGEQYF.

The chain carries TRBV6-2 or TRBV6-3 and TRBJ1-5; 9 positions match TRBD1. The CDR3 runs to 18 residues. Trimming cost V 2 bases and J 0 bases; bases outside gene matches: 8. Germline CDR1 and CDR2: MNHEY and SVGEGT. CDR3 residues: CASSYATGTGYSNQPQHF. The CDR3 DNA reads TGTGCCAGCAGTTACGCAACCGGGACAGGGTATAGCAATCAGCCCCAGCATTTT.

The rearrangement uses TRBV4-1 and TRBJ2-1; 7 positions agree with TRBD1. Germline trimming cut 3 bases from V and 3 bases from J; bases unmatched to any gene: 14. There are 18 residues in the CDR3. In germline, CDR1 is MGHRA, CDR2 YSYEKL. CDR3 amino acids: CASSHRDSFSPVYNEQFF. DNA of the CDR3: TGCGCCAGCAGCCATCGGGACAGCTTCTCTCCGGTCTACAATGAGCAGTTCTTC.

The rearrangement uses TRBV15 and TRBJ2-6, with D possibly TRBD2 on 7 matching bases. The germline V and J ends were trimmed by 4 bases and 2 bases, with 18 bases remaining between them. The CDR3 totals 18 residues. Germline V gene sequence: CDR1 LNHNV, CDR2 YYDKDF (reference sequence). The CDR3 here is CATSTETGGGAGANVLTF. In nucleotides, the CDR3 is TGTGCCACCAGCACCGAAACCGGAGGGGGGGCTGGGGCCAACGTCCTGACTTTC.

The V gene is TRBV27, the J gene TRBJ1-1; 8 bases line up with TRBD1. Germline assignment: CDR1 MNHEY and CDR2 SMNVEV (reference sequence). This CDR3 has 15 residues. With V trimmed by 4 bases and J by 0 bases, 4 bases remained unmatched. The CDR3 is CASSWDRRMNTEAFF. The CDR3 bases are TGTGCCAGCAGTTGGGACAGGAGGATGAACACTGAAGCTTTCTTT.

The chain recombines TRBV27 with TRBJ1-4, with D tentatively TRBD1 (5 bases). The CDR3 spans 13 residues. Germline CDR1 is MNHEY and CDR2 is SMNVEV (reference sequence). V lost 0 bases and J lost 10, with 9 bases in between. This CDR3 is CASSLSMGGKLFF. CDR3 bases: TGTGCCAGCAGTTTATCCATGGGGGGAAAACTGTTTTTT.

This clone was found once. The chain recombines TRBV14 with TRBJ2-2; 8 nucleotides line up with TRBD1. V lost 4 bases, J lost 5 bases, and 3 bases stayed unmatched. In germline, CDR1 is SGHDN, CDR2 FVKESK. The CDR3 covers 14 residues. CDR3 sequence reads: CASSRRGHTGELFF. The CDR3, as DNA: TGTGCCAGCAGCCGCAGGGGGCATACCGGGGAGCTGTTTTTT.

In regard to this clone: A read error may produce the germline difference seen at one junction end. This rearrangement joins TRBV7-2 to TRBJ1-6, with unresolved D. In germline, CDR1 is SGHTA, CDR2 FQGNSA. The CDR3 has 18 amino acids. The CDR3 loop is CATSGTNSEWSYNSPLHF. DNA for the CDR3: TGTGCCACCAGCGGAACGAACTCGGAGTGGTCCTATAATTCACCCCTCCACTTT.

The chain recombines TRBV6-5 with TRBJ1-1; 7 nucleotides align to TRBD1. Germline CDR1 and CDR2: MNHEY and SVGAGI. This CDR3 has 15 amino acids. V lost 5 bases, J lost 3 bases, and 9 bases stayed unmatched. The CDR3: CASSPSRTGYTEAFF. CDR3 bases: TGTGCCAGCAGTCCATCCCGGACAGGATACACTGAAGCTTTCTTT.

V is TRBV2 and J is TRBJ1-4; no definite D call. The CDR3 contains 11 residues. The germline V gene encodes CDR1 SNHLY and CDR2 FYNNEI. Trimming took off 7 bases at V and 8 bases at J, with 8 bases between the two ends. CDR3 residues: CASKLREKLFF. The CDR3 nucleotides are TGTGCCAGCAAACTCAGGGAAAAACTGTTTTTT. Full variable domain (outside the CDR3, taken from reference TRBV2 and TRBJ1-4): EPEVTQTPSHQVTQMGQEVILRCVPISNHLYFYWYRQILGQKVEFLVSFYNNEISEKSEIFDDQFSVERPDGSNFTLKIRSTKLEDSAMYFCASKLREKLFFGSGTQLSVL.

This rearrangement joins TRBV27 to TRBJ2-3; D perhaps matches TRBD1 (6 bases). Germline values: CDR1 MNHEY, CDR2 SMNVEV (reference sequence). Trimming pared 3 bases from V and 9 bases from J, leaving 13 bases between. The CDR3 is 13 amino acids. The CDR3 loop reads CASSLGARGTQYF. CDR3 coding DNA: TGTGCCAGCAGTTTGGGGGCCCGAGGAACGCAGTATTTT.

V and J are TRBV27 and TRBJ2-1; 12 positions agree with TRBD2. From germline, CDR1 is MNHEY and CDR2 SMNVEV (reference sequence). J lost 10 bases, V lost 6 bases, and 16 bases had no gene match. CDR3 length: 17 residues. This chain's CDR3 is CASRTSPGLAGGREQFF. DNA for the CDR3: TGTGCCAGCAGGACCTCTCCTGGGCTAGCGGGGGGGCGGGAGCAGTTCTTC.

The chain combines TRBV7-2 with TRBJ1-4; 7 positions match TRBD1. Trimming removed 8 bases from V and 5 bases from J; junction bases left unmatched: 8. CDR1 is SGHTA, CDR2 FQGNSA, per germline. The CDR3 contains 14 residues. This chain's CDR3 is CASSPTGWNEKLFF. The CDR3 DNA follows: TGTGCCAGCTCCCCGACAGGGTGGAATGAAAAACTGTTTTTT.

This chain connects TRBV19 to TRBJ2-2; TRBD2 is a possible D gene (5 bases). Germline V gives CDR1 LNHDA, CDR2 SQIVND (reference sequence). With 5 bases removed from V and 8 bases from J, the gap between germline ends came to 18 bases. CDR3 length: 15 amino acids. The DNA of the CDR3 is TGTGCCAGTAGTCCTTGGAGGCTATGGTGGGGGGAGCTGTTTTTT. Translation: CASSPWRLWWGELFF. Using reference TRBV19 and TRBJ2-2 for the parts outside the CDR3, the full variable domain is DGGITQSPKYLFRKEGQNVTLSCEQNLNHDAMYWYRQDPGQGLRLIYYSQIVNDFQKGDIAEGYSVSREKKESFPLTVTSAQKNPTAFYLCASSPWRLWWGELFFGEGSRLTVL.

The rearrangement joins TRBV10-3 to TRBJ2-2; the match to TRBD1 covers 10 bases. Germline assignment: CDR1 ENHRY and CDR2 SYGVKD. The V segment lost 6 bases and the J segment 4 bases; nucleotides outside the gene matches: 5. The CDR3 is made up of 15 amino acids. In DNA form, the CDR3 reads TGTGCCATCAGAGAGGACAGGGGGACCACCGGGGAGCTGTTTTTT. This sequence encodes CAIREDRGTTGELFF.

The V gene is TRBV28, the J gene TRBJ2-1; 9 bases map to TRBD2. CDR1 and CDR2 from the germline V gene are MDHEN and SYDVKM. CDR3 size: 17 residues. J lost 0 bases, V lost 8 bases, and 11 bases had no gene match. The CDR3 DNA reads TGTGCCAGCGCCGGGACTAGCTATTATCACTCCTACAATGAGCAGTTCTTC. Protein sequence: CASAGTSYYHSYNEQFF.

This chain links TRBV5-6 with TRBJ2-3; a weak D match, TRBD1 (6 bases). Germline CDR1 reads SGHDT; CDR2 reads YYEEEE. The CDR3 covers 14 residues. Trimming took 1 base from V and 0 from J, leaving 6 bases between them. The CDR3 sequence is CASSLTGSTDTQYF. CDR3 DNA: TGTGCCAGCAGCTTGACAGGGAGCACAGATACGCAGTATTTT.

The CDR3 DNA reads TGTGCCTGGAGACTAGCGGGCCCTCATAGCTCCTACAATGAGCAGTTCTTC. This encodes CAWRLAGPHSSYNEQFF. The rearrangement uses TRBV30 and TRBJ2-1, with 9 bases lining up with TRBD2. Looked up from germline, CDR1 is GTSNPN and CDR2 is SVGIG (reference sequence). Losses at the gene ends were 3 bases for V and 0 bases for J; bases not matched to a gene: 9. The CDR3 runs to 17 residues. Looking up the rest from reference TRBV30 and TRBJ2-1 gives the full variable domain: SQTIHQWPATLVQPVGSPLSLECTVEGTSNPNLYWYRQAAGRGLQLLFYSVGIGQISSEVPQNLSASRPQDRQFILSSKKLLLSDSGFYLCAWRLAGPHSSYNEQFFGPGTRLTVL.

The chain has TRBV7-8 and TRBJ2-5; D is perhaps TRBD1 (5 bases). There are 14 residues in the CDR3. Germline assignment: CDR1 SGHVS and CDR2 FQNEAQ. V lost 5 bases and J lost 1, with 11 bases in between. The CDR3 DNA reads as TGTGCCAGCAGCGCTAGGGGTATCCAAGAGACCCAGTACTTC. Translated: CASSARGIQETQYF.

This clone was found once. The chain recombines TRBV4-3 with TRBJ1-2; D may be TRBD1 (5 bases). The CDR3 is 16 amino acids. Trimming shortened V by 0 bases and J by 4 bases, and 15 bases separated the two germline ends. The germline V gene encodes CDR1 LGHNA and CDR2 YSLEER. CDR3 amino acids: CASSQEHTRGGYGYTF. For the CDR3, the DNA is TGCGCCAGCAGCCAAGAGCACACTCGGGGGGGCTATGGCTACACCTTC.

V and J are TRBV7-9 and TRBJ1-1; 7 bases fit TRBD1. Germline loops: CDR1 SEHNR, CDR2 FQNEAQ (reference sequence). The V gene end was trimmed by 5 bases and the J gene end by 1 base; junction bases not matched to a gene: 10. The length of the CDR3 is 16 residues. The CDR3: CASSHLGTEQNTEAFF. The CDR3 nucleotides read TGTGCCAGCAGCCACCTTGGGACAGAGCAGAACACTGAAGCTTTCTTT.

This sequence joins TRBV7-2 and TRBJ2-3; D might be TRBD1 (5 bases). Germline V gene sequence: CDR1 SGHTA, CDR2 FQGNSA. V gave up 5 bases and J gave up 1 base, with 13 bases separating them. This CDR3 comprises 15 residues. The CDR3 reads CASSPKGPGTDTQYF. The CDR3 nucleotides read TGTGCCAGCAGCCCAAAGGGGCCCGGCACAGATACGCAGTATTTT.